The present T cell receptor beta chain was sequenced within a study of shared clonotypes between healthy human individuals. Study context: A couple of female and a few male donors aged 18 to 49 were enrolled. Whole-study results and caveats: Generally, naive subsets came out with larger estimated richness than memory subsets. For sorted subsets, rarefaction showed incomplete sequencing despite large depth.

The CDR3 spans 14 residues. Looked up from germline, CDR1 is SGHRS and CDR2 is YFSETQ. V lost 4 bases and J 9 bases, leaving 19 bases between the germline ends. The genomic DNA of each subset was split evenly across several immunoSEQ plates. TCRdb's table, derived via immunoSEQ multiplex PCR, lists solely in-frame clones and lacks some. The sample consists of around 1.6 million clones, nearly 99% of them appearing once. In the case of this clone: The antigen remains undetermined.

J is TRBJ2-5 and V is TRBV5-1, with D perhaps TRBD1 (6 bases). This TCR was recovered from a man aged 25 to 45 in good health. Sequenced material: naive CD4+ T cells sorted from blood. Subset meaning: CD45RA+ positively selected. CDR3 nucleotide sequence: TGCGCCAGCAGCATACGGACAGTGGGTTCGTCCCAGTACTTC. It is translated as CASSIRTVGSSQYF.